The present T cell receptor beta chain was sequenced within a study of response to subunit inactivated influenza vaccine. This CDR3 has 15 amino acids. The germline V gene encodes CDR1 LGHNA and CDR2 YNFKEQ. With 3 bases clipped from V and 6 bases from J, the junction kept 11 bases outside the gene matches. This clonotype has ten or more counts. Via MiXCR, TCRdb re-called the RT-PCR reads, giving one row per CDR3 protein. The sample consists of some 570,000 distinct CDR3 sequences, about 11% of them appearing once. The same data also went into a second study, on T cells expressing NK-cell markers. As that report states: A 5'RACE template switching approach incorporating UMIs was used to make TCR beta cDNA. Roughly 6 of the donors carried dominant NKG2C+ clonotypes that took up roughly 1.0-8% of their CD8+ T cells.

The specimen was PBMCs from blood, collected on the day of vaccination. V and J are TRBV4-2 and TRBJ2-7; TRBD1 matches at 7 bases. This TCR was sampled from a man aged 45-65 years who received an inactivated influenza vaccine. This CDR3 reads CASSQGSGQTLEQYF. The CDR3 DNA follows: TGTGCCAGCAGCCAGGGTTCGGGACAGACCCTCGAGCAGTACTTC.